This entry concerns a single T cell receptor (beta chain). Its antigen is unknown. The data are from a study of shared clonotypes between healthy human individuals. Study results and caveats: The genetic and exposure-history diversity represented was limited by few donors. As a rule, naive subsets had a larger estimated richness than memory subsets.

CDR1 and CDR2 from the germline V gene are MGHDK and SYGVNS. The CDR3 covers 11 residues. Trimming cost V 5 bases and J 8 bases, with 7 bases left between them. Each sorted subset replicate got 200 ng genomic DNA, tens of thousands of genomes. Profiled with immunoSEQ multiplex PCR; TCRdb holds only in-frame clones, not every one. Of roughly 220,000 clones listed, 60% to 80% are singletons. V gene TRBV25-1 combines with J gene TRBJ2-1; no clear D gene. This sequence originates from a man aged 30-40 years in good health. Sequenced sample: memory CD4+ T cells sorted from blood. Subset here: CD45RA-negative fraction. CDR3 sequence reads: CASSRVDEQFF. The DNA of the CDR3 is TGTGCCAGCAGTCGGGTAGATGAGCAGTTCTTC. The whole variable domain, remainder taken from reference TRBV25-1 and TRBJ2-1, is EADIYQTPRYLVIGTGKKITLECSQTMGHDKMYWYQQDPGMELHLIHYSYGVNSTEKGDLSSESTVSRIRTEHFPLTLESARPSHTSQYLCASSRVDEQFFGPGTRLTVL.